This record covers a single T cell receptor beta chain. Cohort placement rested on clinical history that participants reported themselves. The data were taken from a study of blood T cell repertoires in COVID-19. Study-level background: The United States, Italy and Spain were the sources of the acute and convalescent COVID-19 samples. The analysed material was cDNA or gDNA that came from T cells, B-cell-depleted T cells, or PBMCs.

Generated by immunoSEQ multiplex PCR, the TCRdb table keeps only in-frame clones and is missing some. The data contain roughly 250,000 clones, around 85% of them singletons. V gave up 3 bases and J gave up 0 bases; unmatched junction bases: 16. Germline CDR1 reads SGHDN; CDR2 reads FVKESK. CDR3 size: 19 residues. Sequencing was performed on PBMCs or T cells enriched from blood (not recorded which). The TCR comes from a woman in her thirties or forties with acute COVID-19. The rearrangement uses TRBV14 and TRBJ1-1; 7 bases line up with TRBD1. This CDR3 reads CASSQGLPGTAFMNTEAFF. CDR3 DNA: TGTGCCAGCAGCCAGGGGCTTCCCGGGACAGCCTTTATGAACACTGAAGCTTTCTTT.